The present T cell receptor (beta chain) was sequenced within a study of T cell responses to AZD1222 COVID-19 vaccine (dated by TCRdb to the early 2020s). Study-level background: TCR sequencing covered 230 to 250 trial participants: 200 to 220 given two doses of AZD1222 and 26 given two doses of MenACWY control vaccine. Trial participants were enrolled by age into subgroups of 18-55, 56-69 and 70-plus years, and around 150, 28 and 57 TCR-sequenced participants, respectively, were included in these subgroups. Paper-wide results and their limitations: After two AZD1222 doses, spike-specific TCR breadth and depth were significantly higher than at day 0 and than in MenACWY recipients. Reportedly, almost half of the unique spike-specific TCRs recognized epitopes lying outside the regions that are mutated in the B.1.351 and B.1.1.7 variants. Because no day 14 peak-response samples were available, repertoires were characterized only after the peak T cell response. Participants were mostly white British, with more females than males. The authors suggested clonal diversity may have been underestimated. Conclusions about previously exposed vaccinees are limited because only a handful of AZD1222 recipients were SARS-CoV-2 seropositive at baseline. CD4 TCRs associated with the vaccine covered the entire spike protein, and the dominant responses were in regions 160-218 and 743-854. In the small 56-69-year group, the increase in depth fell short of significance, most likely because of low power.

The CDR3 regions of human TCRbeta chains were subjected to immunosequencing. The published analysis was carried out like this. TCRs in the repertoires were matched against a reference library of SARS-CoV-2-specific TCRs that had been generated with the MIRA antigen-specificity platform. Breadth was defined as the fraction of unique TCRs that were SARS-CoV-2-associated, and depth was defined as the fraction of total T cells that were SARS-CoV-2-associated. Using the MIRA data, each spike-specific TCR was mapped to the spike region that the TCR reacts to and placed in a CD4 or CD8 class. Log10-transformed breadth and depth values were compared by one-way ANOVA with Sidak's multiple comparisons tests. TCRdb stores this immuneACCESS table with in-frame sequences only. Part of the clones is absent; in the studies checked, under half of the shortfall reflects unresolved V genes, and no reason is known for the rest. The V and J calls and the clone size are those of that table, but D and trimming were determined from the DNA. For this sample the table gives tens of thousands of clones, of which approximately 90% were detected only once. 3% to 3.5% of the sample rests with the top ten.

The time point tag for this specimen amounts to: about 28 days (+/-7) after the second vaccine dose. AZD1222 recipients given second doses at about 4 weeks or at about 12 weeks were pooled, since spike-specific TCR depth and breadth were not found to differ between the two schedules. Samples from vaccinated people were obtained from the UK trials COV001 and COV002, which included a single-blind randomized controlled phase 2/3 trial of AZD1222 (ChAdOx1 nCoV-19) in healthy adults. Trial participant PBMC samples were collected at day 0 and day 28 after the second dose for TCRbeta chain sequencing. About this clone: Its cognate antigen has yet to be identified. Per-nucleotide qualities are absent, and no much larger clonotype sits a single base away.

Ends trimmed: V by 3 bases, J by 5 bases; bases unmatched to a gene: 13. The CDR3 runs 16 amino acids, cysteine and phenylalanine included. Here the CDR3 DNA is all that survives: 48 bases in frame from base 1. As encoded in the germline V gene (reference sequence), CDR1 is SGHNT while CDR2 is YYREEE. Sequenced material: peripheral blood, taken 28 days after the second AZD1222 dose. The TCR was taken from an adult who received the AZD1222 COVID-19 vaccine. The V gene is TRBV5-4 and the J gene is TRBJ2-7, with 8 bases matching TRBD2. The nucleotide sequence reads as follows: TGTGCCAGCAGCTCGAACGTCCCGGGGGGGCCCAACGAGCAGTACTTC. This gives the protein CASSSNVPGGPNEQYF.